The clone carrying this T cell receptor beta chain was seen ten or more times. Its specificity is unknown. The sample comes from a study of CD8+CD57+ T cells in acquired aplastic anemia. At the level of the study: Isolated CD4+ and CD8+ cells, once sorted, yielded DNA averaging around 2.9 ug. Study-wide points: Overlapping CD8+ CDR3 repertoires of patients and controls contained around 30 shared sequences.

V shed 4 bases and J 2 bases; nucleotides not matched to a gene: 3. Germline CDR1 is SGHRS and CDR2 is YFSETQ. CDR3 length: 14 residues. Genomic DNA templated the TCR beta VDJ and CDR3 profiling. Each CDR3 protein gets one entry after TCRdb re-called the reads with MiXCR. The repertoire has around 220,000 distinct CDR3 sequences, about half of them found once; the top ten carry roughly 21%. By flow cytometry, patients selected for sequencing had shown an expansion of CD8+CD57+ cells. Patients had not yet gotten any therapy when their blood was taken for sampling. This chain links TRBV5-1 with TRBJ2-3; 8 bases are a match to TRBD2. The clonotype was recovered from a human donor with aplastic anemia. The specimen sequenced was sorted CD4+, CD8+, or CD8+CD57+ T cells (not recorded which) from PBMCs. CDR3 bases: TGCGCCAGCAGCCACGGGGGGGCCACAGATACGCAGTATTTT. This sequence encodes CASSHGGATDTQYF.